The 6 T cell receptor beta chains listed next were all sequenced from one sample in a study of post-analysis software for immune sequencing data. Findings of the study overall: About five TRBV segments (TRBV5-6, TRBV5-1 and TRBV20-1 among them) occurred more frequently in patients than in controls.

Their target antigens are unknown. The TCR beta cDNA libraries carried unique molecular identifiers. Using its own MiXCR run on the PCR reads, TCRdb lists one record per CDR3 protein. The data show approximately 440,000 distinct CDR3 sequences, roughly 45% seen once. Input material: blood. These receptors all come from a girl aged 10 to 17 with multiple sclerosis.

In DNA form, the CDR3 reads TGTGCCAGCAGTTACTGGCTCAATGAGCAGTTCTTC. Protein: CASSYWLNEQFF. This sequence joins TRBV6-2 or TRBV6-3 and TRBJ2-1, with no clear D. The CDR3 runs to 12 residues. Germline-derived CDR1 and CDR2 are MNHEY and SVGEGT. The V and J ends lost 1 base and 6 bases respectively, with 4 bases between them.

This clonotype was picked up a small number of times. V usage is TRBV29-1 and J usage is TRBJ2-6; no definite D call. The CDR3 is made up of 12 amino acids. V dropped 6 bases and J dropped 3 bases, with 6 bases sitting between them. Germline V CDR1 and CDR2: SQVTM, ANQGSEA. The chain's CDR3 is CSVDDGANVLTF. The CDR3 DNA follows: TGCAGCGTGGATGATGGGGCCAACGTCCTGACTTTC.

The chain links TRBV7-9 to TRBJ1-5; maybe TRBD1 (6 bases). V was pared by 6 bases and J by 4 bases, with 13 bases between. Germline assignment: CDR1 SEHNR and CDR2 FQNEAQ (reference sequence). The CDR3 covers 14 residues. Written as DNA, the CDR3 is TGTGCCAGCAGTCCTAGGGGGGTGAATCAGCCCCAGCATTTT. It translates to CASSPRGVNQPQHF.

The chain recombines TRBV20-1 with TRBJ2-1; 10 nucleotides match TRBD2. The CDR3 totals 16 residues. With 5 bases clipped from V and 9 bases from J, the junction kept 16 bases outside the gene matches. Germline-derived CDR1 and CDR2 are DFQATT and SNEGSKA (reference sequence). The CDR3 DNA follows: TGCAGTGCTGGTCCCGGGACTAGCGCTATTCACAGTGAGCAGTTCTTC. Protein sequence: CSAGPGTSAIHSEQFF.

This clonotype was seen ten or more times. The chain combines TRBV7-2 with TRBJ2-3, with a tentative D call TRBD1 (6 bases). The ends were cut back, 6 bases at V and 0 bases at J, with 10 bases in the middle. Germline CDR1 SGHTA, CDR2 FQGNSA. The CDR3 loop spans 14 amino acids. In nucleotides, the CDR3 is TGTGCCAGCAGTTTAACAGGGAGCACAGATACGCAGTATTTT. The encoded protein is CASSLTGSTDTQYF.

This clonotype was seen more than once but under ten times. The genes are TRBV29-1 and TRBJ2-3; TRBD1 matches 8 bases. Germline-derived CDR1 and CDR2 are SQVTM and ANQGSEA. V was pared by 7 bases and J by 1 base, with 4 bases of the junction left unmatched. The CDR3 consists of 13 residues. CDR3 sequence reads: CSARGQGTDTQYF. The CDR3 DNA sequence: TGCAGCGCCCGGGGACAGGGCACAGATACGCAGTATTTT.